These 30 T cell receptor beta chains originate from one sample sequenced in a study of Graves' ophthalmopathy and Graves' hyperthyroidism. RNA transcripts served as template for amplifying TCR beta CDR3 sequences. RT-PCR in the first round used HTBI primers; a second-round multiplex PCR followed. TCRdb re-analysed the multiplex PCR reads in MiXCR, keeping a single row per CDR3 protein. This repertoire shows more than 300,000 distinct CDR3 sequences, about 17% found once; its top ten account for 2.4%. The specimen sequenced was peripheral blood. The receptors come from an adult woman with stable Graves' hyperthyroidism.

The chain is built from TRBV7-2 and TRBJ1-2; D perhaps matches TRBD1 (5 bases). This CDR3 has 15 amino acids. The germline V and J ends were trimmed by 1 base and 4 bases, with 13 bases remaining between them. Germline assignment: CDR1 SGHTA and CDR2 FQGNSA. The DNA of the CDR3 is TGTGCCAGCAGCTTAGGAGGGGTGGGCAGCTATGGCTACACCTTC. Its translation: CASSLGGVGSYGYTF.

This clonotype was recorded at least ten times. The CDR3 nucleotides are TGCGCCAGCAGCACATCTCCCCCCGGGGAGCTGTTTTTT. Protein product: CASSTSPPGELFF. V usage is TRBV5-1 and J usage is TRBJ2-2; D uncertain. Trimming took off 4 bases at V and 6 bases at J, with 10 bases between the two ends. The CDR3 contains 13 residues. The germline V gene encodes CDR1 SGHRS and CDR2 YFSETQ.

This clonotype was found many times. The rearrangement uses TRBV12-3 or TRBV12-4 and TRBJ2-7, with 13 bases matching TRBD2. After removal of 1 base from V and 6 bases from J, the junction contained 15 bases not matched to a gene. This CDR3 is 19 amino acids long. The DNA of the CDR3 is TGTGCCAGCAGTTTAGGTTCTTGGACTAGCGGGAGTTATGATGGCGAGCAGTACTTC. Encoded protein: CASSLGSWTSGSYDGEQYF.

This clonotype was recorded many times. The chain employs TRBV2 and TRBJ1-4; possible D gene TRBD1, 5 bases. CDR3 length: 13 amino acids. Germline V gene data show CDR1 as SNHLY and CDR2 as FYNNEI. The ends were cut back, 4 bases at V and 6 bases at J, with 9 bases in the middle. The CDR3 nucleotides are TGTGCCAGCAGTGCCAGCAGGGATGAAAAACTGTTTTTT. It specifies CASSASRDEKLFF.

This clonotype was counted many times. V gene TRBV7-2 combines with J gene TRBJ2-2; D is unclear. Germline V gene data show CDR1 as SGHTA and CDR2 as FQGNSA. V dropped 1 base and J dropped 1 base, with 7 bases sitting between them. The CDR3 is made up of 15 amino acids. The CDR3 DNA is TGTGCCAGCAGCTTAGGTGTAGGGAACACCGGGGAGCTGTTTTTT. Protein: CASSLGVGNTGELFF.

In this sample, this clonotype turned up many times. As DNA, the CDR3 is TGTGCCAGCAGCGGGCCACAGGGGGCCGATGGCTACACCTTC. It is translated as CASSGPQGADGYTF. The rearrangement uses TRBV9 and TRBJ1-2, with 9 nucleotides matching TRBD1. Germline CDR1 reads SGDLS; CDR2 reads YYNGEE. The CDR3 spans 14 residues. V was pared by 3 bases and J by 6 bases, with 6 bases of the junction left unmatched. The full variable domain, with the rest looked up from reference TRBV9 and TRBJ1-2, is DSGVTQTPKHLITATGQRVTLRCSPRSGDLSVYWYQQSLDQGLQFLIQYYNGEERAKGNILERFSAQQFPDLHSELNLSSLELGDSALYFCASSGPQGADGYTFGSGTRLTVV.

This clonotype came up many times. The rearrangement joins TRBV11-2 to TRBJ1-3; 8 bases are a match to TRBD1. V trimming: 0 bases; J trimming: 4 bases; junction bases outside the gene matches: 2. This CDR3 is built from 15 residues. Germline CDR1 reads SGHAT; CDR2 reads FQNNGV. CDR3 region: CASSLETGAGNTIYF. For the CDR3, the DNA is TGTGCCAGCAGCTTAGAGACAGGGGCCGGAAACACCATATATTTT. The full variable domain, its missing parts supplied by reference TRBV11-2 and TRBJ1-3, is EAGVAQSPRYKIIEKRQSVAFWCNPISGHATLYWYQQILGQGPKLLIQFQNNGVVDDSQLPKDRFSAERLKGVDSTLKIQPAKLEDSAVYLCASSLETGAGNTIYFGEGSWLTVV.

The sample holds many counts of this clonotype. The chain uses TRBV5-6 and TRBJ1-1, with D hard to call. The CDR3 consists of 16 residues. Looked up from germline, CDR1 is SGHDT and CDR2 is YYEEEE. The germline V and J ends were trimmed by 0 bases and 4 bases, with 16 bases remaining between them. CDR3 sequence: CASSLASVAWGTEAFF. The CDR3 nucleotides are TGTGCCAGCAGCTTGGCATCAGTGGCTTGGGGCACTGAAGCTTTCTTT.

The rearrangement uses TRBV28 and TRBJ2-7; D is unresolved. Germline CDR1 MDHEN, CDR2 SYDVKM. Trimming took 4 bases from V and 4 from J, leaving 20 bases between them. The CDR3 extends over 16 amino acids. The CDR3 nucleotides are TGTGCCAGCAGTTATGAAAGGACCCTGCCCCTTTACGAGCAGTACTTC. Encoded protein: CASSYERTLPLYEQYF. Variable domain in full (rest from reference TRBV28 and TRBJ2-7): DVKVTQSSRYLVKRTGEKVFLECVQDMDHENMFWYRQDPGLGLRLIYFSYDVKMKEKGDIPEGYSVSREKKERFSLILESASTNQTSMYLCASSYERTLPLYEQYFGPGTRLTVT.

Many counts were recorded for this clonotype. At one boundary the junction diverges from the germline segment, which might be a read error. The chain joins TRBV6-1 to TRBJ2-7, with 7 positions matching TRBD1. In germline, CDR1 is MNHNS, CDR2 SASEGT. The CDR3 extends over 15 amino acids. The CDR3 DNA is TGTGCCAGCAGGGAAGGACAGGTAACAGCCGACGAGCAGTACTTC. Its protein product is CASREGQVTADEQYF.

CDR3 sequence: CASGPGLLWPQHF. In DNA form, the CDR3 reads TGTGCCAGCGGGCCGGGACTACTTTGGCCCCAGCATTTT. The J gene is TRBJ1-5, the V gene TRBV12-3 or TRBV12-4, with D perhaps TRBD1 (5 bases). Trimming shortened V by 8 bases and J by 9 bases, and 17 bases separated the two germline ends. The length of the CDR3 is 13 residues.

The sample holds a few counts of this clonotype. The chain couples TRBV19 to TRBJ1-5, with a tentative D call TRBD1 (5 bases). This CDR3 is built from 17 residues. Between the trimmed V and J ends, which lost 5 bases and 2 bases, there was a span of 19 bases. Germline CDR1 and CDR2: LNHDA and SQIVND (reference sequence). The DNA for the CDR3 is TGTGCCAGTAGTTCCCTAGGGATAGACAGTCGCAATCAGCCCCAGCATTTT. As protein: CASSSLGIDSRNQPQHF.

The chain recombines TRBV20-1 with TRBJ2-5; 12 bases match TRBD2. V gave up 5 bases and J gave up 2 bases; unmatched junction bases: 3. The germline V gene encodes CDR1 DFQATT and CDR2 SNEGSKA (reference sequence). The CDR3 spans 14 residues. The CDR3, as DNA: TGCAGTGCTGGGACTAGCGGGCGTCAAGAGACCCAGTACTTC. Its protein product is CSAGTSGRQETQYF.

This clonotype was counted many times. J is TRBJ1-2 and V is TRBV12-3 or TRBV12-4; no firm D call. The V end was cut by 2 bases, the J end by 0 bases, with 13 bases between. This CDR3 comprises 16 residues. The CDR3 DNA is TGTGCCAGCAGTTTACCCTACAGAGATACTAACTATGGCTACACCTTC. Its protein product is CASSLPYRDTNYGYTF.

This clonotype showed up many times. The rearrangement uses TRBV12-3 or TRBV12-4 and TRBJ2-4; D possibly corresponds to TRBD2 (6 bases). Between the trimmed V and J ends, which lost 5 bases and 3 bases, there was a span of 17 bases. The CDR3 sequence is 16 residues long. CDR3 amino acids: CASSHAGSLGKNIQYF. The CDR3 DNA reads TGTGCCAGCAGTCATGCGGGGAGTCTGGGCAAAAACATTCAGTACTTC.

This clonotype was counted at least ten times. J is TRBJ1-6 and V is TRBV4-2; D not resolved. From germline, CDR1 is LGHNA and CDR2 YNFKEQ. Trimming pared 6 bases from V and 14 bases from J, leaving 11 bases between. The CDR3 spans 11 residues. Here the CDR3 DNA reads TGTGCCAGCAGGGCCGGAATGTCCCTCCACTTT. It codes for CASRAGMSLHF.

This sequence joins TRBV7-9 and TRBJ2-7; unclear D gene. Germline V gives CDR1 SEHNR, CDR2 FQNEAQ (reference sequence). The germline V and J ends were trimmed by 5 bases and 0 bases, with 11 bases remaining between them. The CDR3 covers 14 residues. CDR3 loop: CASSLDAGSYEQYF. The CDR3 nucleotides are TGTGCCAGCAGCCTGGACGCTGGCTCCTACGAGCAGTACTTC.

This clonotype was observed many times. The rearrangement links TRBV28 to TRBJ2-4; tentatively, D is TRBD1 (5 bases). The CDR3 spans 13 residues. CDR1 MDHEN and CDR2 SYDVKM come from the germline V gene. Deletions cut 3 bases from V and 7 bases from J, with 10 bases between. The CDR3 sequence is CASSFGKGNIQYF. CDR3 coding DNA: TGTGCCAGCAGTTTTGGAAAGGGGAACATTCAGTACTTC.

This clonotype was counted at least ten times. V gene TRBV25-1 combines with J gene TRBJ1-1; D gene unclear. This CDR3 spans 14 amino acids. The V and J ends lost 0 bases and 1 base respectively, with 6 bases between them. Per the germline V gene, CDR1 is MGHDK and CDR2 is SYGVNS. This CDR3 is CASSEYGPNTEAFF. DNA for the CDR3: TGTGCCAGCAGTGAATACGGCCCGAACACTGAAGCTTTCTTT. Combining the CDR3 with reference TRBV25-1 and TRBJ1-1 gives the whole variable domain EADIYQTPRYLVIGTGKKITLECSQTMGHDKMYWYQQDPGMELHLIHYSYGVNSTEKGDLSSESTVSRIRTEHFPLTLESARPSHTSQYLCASSEYGPNTEAFFGQGTRLTVV.

The chain employs TRBV2 and TRBJ2-7; D may be TRBD2 (7 bases). Trimming left V 11 bases short and J 4 bases short, with 21 bases between. CDR1 and CDR2 (germline): SNHLY, FYNNEI. This CDR3 has 14 amino acids. The CDR3 sequence is CAASEGGIVYEQYF. The CDR3 bases are TGTGCCGCCTCCGAGGGGGGGATAGTATACGAGCAGTACTTC.

This clonotype occurred many times. The CDR3 protein is CASSPSGLATGELFF. CDR3 coding DNA: TGTGCCAGTAGTCCCTCGGGACTAGCGACCGGGGAGCTGTTTTTT. The chain recombines TRBV19 with TRBJ2-2, with TRBD2 matching over 10 bases. V was pared by 5 bases and J by 5 bases, with 5 bases of the junction left unmatched. The CDR3 spans 15 residues. Germline V gene sequence: CDR1 LNHDA, CDR2 SQIVND (reference sequence).

This clonotype was seen ten or more times. CDR3 protein: CSVEDQQGADTEAFF. CDR3 DNA sequence: TGCAGCGTTGAAGATCAACAGGGGGCAGATACTGAAGCTTTCTTT. J is TRBJ1-1 and V is TRBV29-1; 9 bases agree with TRBD1. This CDR3 contains 15 residues. V shed 0 bases and J 5 bases; nucleotides not matched to a gene: 7. Germline loops: CDR1 SQVTM, CDR2 ANQGSEA.

At least ten counts were recorded for this clonotype. V usage is TRBV20-1 and J usage is TRBJ1-3; no clear D. Germline V gene sequence: CDR1 DFQATT, CDR2 SNEGSKA (reference sequence). The CDR3 runs 15 residues. V gave up 1 base and J gave up 0 bases, with 10 bases separating them. In nucleotides, the CDR3 is TGCAGTGCTAGAGGACTCCGGATCTCTGGAAACACCATATATTTT. This translates into CSARGLRISGNTIYF.

This clonotype has a handful of counts. J is TRBJ2-3 and V is TRBV11-2, with a weak D call TRBD2 (7 bases). Germline loops: CDR1 SGHAT, CDR2 FQNNGV. The CDR3 runs to 16 residues. The V end lost 5 bases, the J end lost 4 bases, and 19 bases lay between the germline ends. This CDR3 reads CASSGRRGGGADTQYF. The CDR3 nucleotides are TGTGCCAGCAGCGGGAGGCGCGGGGGCGGCGCAGATACGCAGTATTTT.

This clonotype has a count of ten or more. The genes are TRBV25-1 and TRBJ1-6; 8 bases line up with TRBD1. There are 16 residues in the CDR3. V shed 5 bases, J shed 4 bases, and the junction held 7 bases outside the gene matches. CDR1 is MGHDK, CDR2 SYGVNS, per germline. CDR3 DNA: TGTGCCAGCAGTTCGCAGGGGGCCGGATATAATTCACCCCTCCACTTT. Protein: CASSSQGAGYNSPLHF.

At least ten counts were recorded for this clonotype. The chain recombines TRBV19 with TRBJ2-7, with TRBD2 matching 13 bases. J was trimmed by 1 base and V by 5 bases; bases with no gene match: 5. Germline lookup yields CDR1 LNHDA and CDR2 SQIVND (reference sequence). This CDR3 has 16 residues. In DNA form, the CDR3 reads TGTGCCAGTAGTTCGCCGGGACTAGCGGGATCCTACGAGCAGTACTTC. Protein product: CASSSPGLAGSYEQYF.

Ten or more counts support this clonotype. The V gene is TRBV3-1, the J gene TRBJ2-5, with D possibly matching TRBD1 (6 bases). The CDR3 covers 15 residues. The germline V gene encodes CDR1 LGHDT and CDR2 YNNKEL (reference sequence). V was shortened by 3 bases and J by 5 bases, with 16 bases between the two germline ends. This CDR3 is CASSHWHRDVETQYF. The DNA of the CDR3 is TGTGCCAGCAGCCATTGGCACAGGGACGTCGAGACCCAGTACTTC.

This clonotype came up many times. The V and J genes are TRBV25-1 and TRBJ1-3, with a weak D call TRBD1 (5 bases). The ends were cut back, 2 bases at V and 4 bases at J, with 12 bases in the middle. This CDR3 region has 15 residues. CDR1 is MGHDK, CDR2 SYGVNS, per germline. The CDR3 region is CASSEGGRIGNTIYF. The CDR3 DNA reads as TGTGCCAGCAGTGAAGGGGGACGGATAGGAAACACCATATATTTT.

This clonotype appeared many times. The gene calls are TRBV28 and TRBJ2-4, with a possible D match to TRBD1 (6 bases). The CDR3 extends over 15 amino acids. Germline V gene lookup returns CDR1 MDHEN and CDR2 SYDVKM. V was cut by 5 bases and J by 9 bases, with 20 bases left in between. The CDR3 is CASSARPTGPGIQYF. As DNA, the CDR3 is TGTGCCAGCAGTGCACGGCCGACAGGACCCGGCATTCAGTACTTC.

This clonotype came up a few times. The genes are TRBV19 and TRBJ2-7; TRBD1 is a possible D gene (6 bases). The CDR3 contains 13 residues. Trimming took 6 bases from V and 6 from J, leaving 15 bases between them. Germline values: CDR1 LNHDA, CDR2 SQIVND (reference sequence). The CDR3 protein is CASSLGQIGEQYF. For the CDR3, the DNA is TGTGCCAGTAGCCTCGGACAGATCGGCGAGCAGTACTTC.